This T cell receptor beta chain is drawn from a study of metastatic and nonmetastatic thyroid tumors. Looking at the study overall: Peripheral blood and tumor or nodule samples from malignant and benign thyroid patients were compared.

Authors' processing steps: In papillary thyroid cancer, a distant-metastasis classifier was built using CDR3 differences across clinicopathological groups. MiXCR reprocessed the PCR reads for TCRdb. In this record, the V and J calls reflect TCRdb's handling and not the investigators' own analysis. The table includes about 38,000 clones, more than 25% detected once. Study-wide results and caveats: In both blood and tumor samples, TCR beta diversity was reported significantly higher for malignant than benign nodules.

This clone appeared many times. Its antigen is not identified. The V gene's germline CDR1 is SEHNR and CDR2 FQNEAQ (reference sequence). V lost 5 bases, J lost 7 bases, and 12 bases lay in between. This CDR3 comprises 13 residues. Thyroid surgery took place with no prior treatment in any patient. The genes are TRBV7-9 and TRBJ2-4; D is tentatively TRBD1 or TRBD2 (7 bases each). Material for sequencing was blood. The source of this sequence is a female donor with papillary thyroid cancer or a benign thyroid nodule (not recorded which). Some clones in this sample may be carry-over from other donors' samples. The CDR3 nucleotides are TGTGCCAGCAGCCCAGGGGGAGGGAACATTCAGTACTTC. Translating gives CASSPGGGNIQYF.